This is a list of T cell receptor beta chains from one sample in a study of blood T cell repertoires in COVID-19. Only in-frame clones appear in the TCRdb table, and some are missing; sequencing was by immunoSEQ multiplex PCR. Of 470,000 or so clones listed, roughly 85% were seen once; the top ten hold roughly 3.1%. Sequenced: peripheral blood. The origin of the receptors is a human donor in a cohort sampled during active COVID-19. Each CDR3 is given with its conserved first and last residue. D genes are given only for firm matches. Size is omitted from some rows. Given values are once, few, many or a class for expanded clones.

d_call clone_size j_call v_call cdr3_nt cdr3_aa
NA NA TRBJ2-3 TRBV29-1 TGCAGCGTTGAGGGGCAGGCCTACACAGATACGCAGTATTTT CSVEGQAYTDTQYF
TRBD1 NA TRBJ1-2 TRBV28 TGTGCCAGCAGCCCCGGGACAGGGAGAAACTATGGCTACACCTTC CASSPGTGRNYGYTF
TRBD1 NA TRBJ1-2 TRBV12-3/TRBV12-4 TGTGCCAGCAGTACCCGGACAGGGGGCTACACCTTC CASSTRTGGYTF
NA NA TRBJ2-7 TRBV18 TGTGCCAGCTCACCAGACGGGAACAACTACGAGCAGTACTTC CASSPDGNNYEQYF
NA NA TRBJ1-1 TRBV11-2 TGTGCCAGCAGCCTCACTTCGGGCACTGAAGCTTTCTTT CASSLTSGTEAFF
TRBD1 NA TRBJ1-5 TRBV19 TGTGCCAGTAGTCGTGCGGTGCCGGGACAGGCAATTAATCAGCCCCAGCATTTT CASSRAVPGQAINQPQHF
TRBD1 NA TRBJ2-3 TRBV29-1 TGCAGCGTCGAGGGGGCCCGGAAAGTGACCACAGATACGCAGTATTTT CSVEGARKVTTDTQYF
TRBD1 few TRBJ1-2 TRBV29-1 TGCAGCGCCCGACAGGGAACAGAAGGCTACACCTTC CSARQGTEGYTF
TRBD1 NA TRBJ2-1 TRBV11-2 TGTGCCAGCAGCCCATCCGGGACAGGGCGGTTCTTC CASSPSGTGRFF
TRBD2 NA TRBJ2-3 TRBV9 TGTGCCAGCAGCGGCCCCCTCCCACTAGCGGGAGGACTTACTAGCACAGATACGCAGTATTTT CASSGPLPLAGGLTSTDTQYF
NA NA TRBJ2-1 TRBV6-5 TGTGCCAGCACTTGGAGGAGATCCTACAATGAGCAGTTCTTC CASTWRRSYNEQFF
TRBD1 NA TRBJ2-2 TRBV28 TGTGCCAGCAGGTCCGGGACAGTCGCGAACACCGGGGAGCTGTTTTTT CASRSGTVANTGELFF
TRBD2 NA TRBJ2-1 TRBV3-1/TRBV3-2 TGTGCCAGCAGCCAAGGGCTAGCGGCGTACAATGAGCAGTTCTTC CASSQGLAAYNEQFF
NA NA TRBJ2-3 TRBV5-1 TGCGCCAGCAGCTTGGACAGGGCTGGGTCAGATACGCAGTATTTT CASSLDRAGSDTQYF
TRBD1 NA TRBJ1-6 TRBV6-5 TGTGCCAGCAGTTACTCGAACAGGGGCAATTCACCCCTCCACTTT CASSYSNRGNSPLHF
TRBD2 NA TRBJ2-3 TRBV5-4 TGTGCCAGCAGCTTGGGGGTAGCGGGACGGGGCACAGATACGCAGTATTTT CASSLGVAGRGTDTQYF
TRBD2 NA TRBJ2-1 TRBV30 TGTGCCTGGAGACTAGCGGGAGTTGGCAATGAGCAGTTCTTC CAWRLAGVGNEQFF
TRBD1 once TRBJ1-6 TRBV7-2 TGTGCCAGCAGCGCCCTTACCGGGACAGGCAATAATTCACCCCTCCACTTT CASSALTGTGNNSPLHF
NA NA TRBJ2-1 TRBV7-9 TGTGCCAGCATCAAAGGGGGGGTTGAGAGCTCCTACAATGAGCAGTTCTTC CASIKGGVESSYNEQFF
NA once TRBJ2-4 TRBV9 TGTGCCAGCAGCGTAGGACCAGCGGTTAACATTCAGTACTTC CASSVGPAVNIQYF
TRBD2 many TRBJ2-5 TRBV19 TGTGCCAGTAGTTTAATAGCGGGAGTAGAGACCCAGTACTTC CASSLIAGVETQYF
NA NA TRBJ1-1 TRBV19 TGTGCCAGTAGTATCGGAGCCGTAGGCACTGAAGCTTTCTTT CASSIGAVGTEAFF
NA NA TRBJ1-5 TRBV4-1 TGCGCCAGCAGCCAAGAAAGGCCAGGGCGAAATCAGCCCCAGCATTTT CASSQERPGRNQPQHF
TRBD1 NA TRBJ1-2 TRBV7-3 TGTGCCAGCAGCTCGACAGGGAGTGGCTACACCTTC CASSSTGSGYTF
NA NA TRBJ2-7 TRBV21-1 TGTGCCAGCAGCACCAGGCAGAGCTCCTACGAGCAGTACTTC CASSTRQSSYEQYF
NA NA TRBJ2-1 TRBV12-3/TRBV12-4 TGTGCCAGCAGACCGGACACAAACAATGAGCAGTTCTTC CASRPDTNNEQFF
TRBD2 NA TRBJ2-1 TRBV7-2 TGTGCCAGCAGCTTAATCGGACTAGCGTCCAACAATGAGCAGTTCTTC CASSLIGLASNNEQFF
TRBD2 NA TRBJ2-3 TRBV7-3 TGTGCCAGCAGCGTCAGACTAGCGGGAAAAGATACGCAGTATTTT CASSVRLAGKDTQYF
TRBD2 NA TRBJ2-3 TRBV6-4 TGTGCCAGCAGTGATTATTTCGGGCGGGAGGGCCAGGATACGCAGTATTTT CASSDYFGREGQDTQYF
NA NA TRBJ1-5 TRBV27 TGTGCCAGCAGTCCCCTTGTTTTGGGAGGTAATCAGCCCCAGCATTTT CASSPLVLGGNQPQHF
NA NA TRBJ1-2 TRBV19 TGTGCCAGTAGTATAGATCAGGAAGGATTCTATGGCTACACCTTC CASSIDQEGFYGYTF
NA few TRBJ1-6 TRBV19 TGTGCCAGTAGTATTCAGGGCCAATACTCACCCCTCCACTTT CASSIQGQYSPLHF
TRBD2 NA TRBJ2-3 TRBV5-6 TGTGCCAGCAGCTTTGAGACTAGCGGGCGAACCGCAGATACGCAGTATTTT CASSFETSGRTADTQYF